This is a list of T cell receptor beta chains from one sample in a study of T cells in Graves' hyperthyroidism and ophthalmopathy. From the multiplex PCR reads, TCRdb called clonotypes with MiXCR, one entry per CDR3 protein. The repertoire holds some 570,000 distinct CDR3 sequences, 14% seen once, with roughly 7% in the top ten. Sequenced material: blood. The receptors derive from a woman under 30 with Graves' ophthalmopathy. Both conserved end residues are part of each CDR3. D genes are given only for firm matches. Part of the rows lack a size; the others show once, few, many or a class for expanded clones.

>TRBV7-9|-|13|many|TRBJ2-7
TGTGCCAGCAGTGTGGGATTAAGGTACGAGCAGTACTTC
CASSVGLRYEQYF
>TRBV6-5|-|16|many|TRBJ1-1
TGTGCCAGCAGTTACGGCCCGACAGGTGTGAACACTGAAGCTTTCTTT
CASSYGPTGVNTEAFF
>TRBV14|-|12|few|TRBJ1-2
TGTGCCAGCAGCTTATCCCAGAGTGGCTACACCTTC
CASSLSQSGYTF
>TRBV27|-|15|few|TRBJ1-4
TGTGCCAGCAGTTTGGGGGCAGCCCGAGAGGAAAAACTGTTTTTT
CASSLGAAREEKLFF
>TRBV28|-|19|many|TRBJ2-3
TGTGCCAGCAGCCCGGGGGGGTTACAGGGGGCCTTTCGCACAGATACGCAGTATTTT
CASSPGGLQGAFRTDTQYF
>TRBV6-6|TRBD1|15|many|TRBJ1-4
TGTGCCAGCAGTTACTACTTGACAGGGGATGAAAAACTGTTTTTT
CASSYYLTGDEKLFF
>TRBV18|-|14|-|TRBJ2-3
TGTGCCAGCTCACCATGGGCAGCCACAGATACGCAGTATTTT
CASSPWAATDTQYF
>TRBV9|TRBD1|15|many|TRBJ1-4
TGTGCCAGCAGCAGGGGGACAGGGGTTTATGAAAAACTGTTTTTT
CASSRGTGVYEKLFF
>TRBV11-3|TRBD1|17|-|TRBJ2-1
TGTGCCAGCAGCGGCCCCCCAGGGGGCACTGGGGGAGATGAGCAGTTCTTC
CASSGPPGGTGGDEQFF
>TRBV12-3/TRBV12-4|-|18|many|TRBJ1-1
TGTGCCAGCAGTCCTAGTTTATACGACCGGCGGACAGACACTGAAGCTTTCTTT
CASSPSLYDRRTDTEAFF
>TRBV5-6|TRBD1|16|many|TRBJ1-1
TGTGCCAGCAGCCTGCGGACAGGGTTTATGAACACTGAAGCTTTCTTT
CASSLRTGFMNTEAFF
>TRBV12-5|TRBD2|14|-|TRBJ2-3
TGTGCTAGCCAAAGCGGGAGTGGTAGGGATACGCAGTATTTT
CASQSGSGRDTQYF
>TRBV20-1|-|14|-|TRBJ2-2
TGCAGTGCTAGAGTCGGGGGGCTCACCGGGGAGCTGTTTTTT
CSARVGGLTGELFF
>TRBV24-1|-|13|-|TRBJ2-3
TGTGCCACCGAGGTGGGGCACCTAGGTACGCAGTATTTT
CATEVGHLGTQYF
>TRBV5-1|TRBD2|18|many|TRBJ2-1
TGCGCCAGCAGCGAAGGGGGACTAGCGGGAGCCTTGGGAAATGAGCAGTTCTTC
CASSEGGLAGALGNEQFF
>TRBV7-7|-|15|-|TRBJ1-4
TGTGCTAGCAGCCCGAGGGAAGGTCCTAATAAAAAACTGTTTTTT
CASSPREGPNKKLFF
>TRBV20-1|TRBD2|16|many|TRBJ2-1
TGCAGTGCTAGAGGCTGGACTAGCGGGGAAAACGAGGGGCAGTTCTTC
CSARGWTSGENEGQFF
>TRBV7-3|-|16|-|TRBJ2-6
TGTGCCAGCAGCTTACTAGCCAACTCTGGGGCCAACGTCCTGACTTTC
CASSLLANSGANVLTF
>TRBV2|TRBD1|17|-|TRBJ2-5
TGTGCCAGCAGTGCTAGGGGGCTCGACGCGTACCAAGAGACCCAGTACTTC
CASSARGLDAYQETQYF
>TRBV7-6|TRBD1|15|few|TRBJ2-1
TGTGCCAGCAGCCAAGACAGGGGTGAGTCCAATGAGCAGTTCTTC
CASSQDRGESNEQFF
>TRBV5-1|-|13|many|TRBJ1-2
TGCGCCAGCAGCCTACATGCGAACTATGGCTACACCTTC
CASSLHANYGYTF
>TRBV15|TRBD2|15|many|TRBJ2-1
TGTGCCACCAGCAGCCCGGGGGGCTCCTACAATGAGCAGTTCTTC
CATSSPGGSYNEQFF
>TRBV10-3|-|15|many|TRBJ1-5
TGTGCCATCCAGACAGACCGTTATAGCAATCAGCCCCAGCATTTT
CAIQTDRYSNQPQHF
>TRBV20-1|-|16|many|TRBJ2-7
TGCAGTGCTAGAGATCTGGACGGAGGGGGGAGCTACGAGCAGTACTTC
CSARDLDGGGSYEQYF
>TRBV5-1|TRBD1|14|many|TRBJ1-1
TGCGCCAGCAGCCCCAGGACAGGGGTCACTGAAGCTTTCTTT
CASSPRTGVTEAFF
>TRBV19|-|14|once|TRBJ1-1
TGTGCCAGTAGTATTCAGGGATCGGTGGCTGAAGCTTTCTTT
CASSIQGSVAEAFF
>TRBV28|TRBD1|15|many|TRBJ1-5
TGTGCCAGCAAGGACAGGGCAGCCGTTAATCAGCCCCAGCATTTT
CASKDRAAVNQPQHF
>TRBV19|TRBD2|14|-|TRBJ2-7
TGTGCCAGTAGGCGGGAGGTCGGGATCTACGAGCAGTACTTC
CASRREVGIYEQYF
>TRBV6-2/TRBV6-3|TRBD1|14|few|TRBJ2-1
TGTGCCAGCAGCCCGGGACAGGGTTTGGATGAGCAGTTCTTC
CASSPGQGLDEQFF
>TRBV20-1|TRBD1|13|many|TRBJ2-7
TGCAGTGCCCAGGGGGCGAGCTCCTACGAGCAGTACTTC
CSAQGASSYEQYF
>TRBV11-3|-|14|-|TRBJ2-5
TGTGCCAGCAGCTTGATTCGAGGACAAGAGACCCAGTACTTC
CASSLIRGQETQYF
>TRBV28|-|12|many|TRBJ2-7
TGTGCCAGCAGGGGCGACAGGCACGAGCAGTACTTC
CASRGDRHEQYF
>TRBV12-3/TRBV12-4|TRBD2|13|-|TRBJ2-1
TGTGCCAGCAGACGGACTAGCTTGGATGAGCAGTTCTTC
CASRRTSLDEQFF
>TRBV18|TRBD1|13|many|TRBJ2-3
TGTGCCAGCTCTCCTGGACAGGCAGATACGCAGTATTTT
CASSPGQADTQYF